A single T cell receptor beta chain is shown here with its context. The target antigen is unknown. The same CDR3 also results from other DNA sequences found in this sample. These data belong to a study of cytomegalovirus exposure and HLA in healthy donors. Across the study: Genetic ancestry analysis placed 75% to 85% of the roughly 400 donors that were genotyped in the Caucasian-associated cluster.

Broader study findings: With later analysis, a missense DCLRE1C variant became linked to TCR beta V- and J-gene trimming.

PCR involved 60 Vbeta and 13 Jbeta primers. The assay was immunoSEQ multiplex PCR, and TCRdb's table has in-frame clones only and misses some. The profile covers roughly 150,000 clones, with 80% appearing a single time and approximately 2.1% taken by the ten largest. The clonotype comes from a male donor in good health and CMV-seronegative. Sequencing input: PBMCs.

The CDR3 DNA sequence: TGTGCCAGCAGTAGGGACAGGGTGAACACTGAAGCTTTCTTT. Residues: CASSRDRVNTEAFF. J is TRBJ1-1 and V is TRBV6-5, with TRBD1 matching 9 bases. V shed 5 bases and J 0 bases; nucleotides not matched to a gene: 1. The CDR3 covers 14 residues. From germline, CDR1 is MNHEY and CDR2 SVGAGI.